These 31 T cell receptor beta chains originate from one sample sequenced in a study of T cell responses to AZD1222 COVID-19 vaccine. The method was immunoSEQ multiplex PCR; TCRdb's version includes in-frame clones alone and lacks a portion of them. The sample lists 140,000 or so clones; about 88% were seen once. Sequenced here: peripheral blood, sampled 28 days after the second AZD1222 dose. These receptors were obtained from an adult who received the AZD1222 COVID-19 vaccine.

On this clone: One end of the junction fails to match germline, which may point to a read error. The genes are TRBV27 and TRBJ1-2; D unresolved. Germline CDR1 reads MNHEY; CDR2 reads SMNVEV (reference sequence). CDR3 size: 13 residues. CDR3: CASSFSRTYSLSF. The CDR3 coding sequence is TGTGCCAGCAGTTTTTCCCGGACTTATAGCCTCTCCTTC.

The chain combines TRBV3-1 (or the pseudogene TRBV3-2) with TRBJ2-7; D may match TRBD1 or TRBD2 (5 bases each). The ends were cut back, 4 bases at V and 2 bases at J, with 12 bases in the middle. The CDR3 is 14 amino acids. Germline-derived CDR1 and CDR2 are LGHDT and YNNKEL (reference sequence). CDR3 in amino acids: CASSPDGGPYEQYF. In DNA, the CDR3 is TGTGCCAGCAGCCCGGATGGGGGACCCTACGAGCAGTACTTC.

This clone was observed a single time. CDR3 loop: CATSRDRVTDTQYF. As DNA, the CDR3 is TGTGCCACCAGCAGAGACAGGGTGACAGATACGCAGTATTTT. This chain uses TRBV15 with TRBJ2-3, with a possible D match to TRBD1 (5 bases). Germline CDR1 is LNHNV and CDR2 is YYDKDF (reference sequence). This CDR3 is built from 14 residues. Trimming shortened V by 0 bases and J by 3 bases, and 7 bases separated the two germline ends.

This clone was seen just once. The V and J genes are TRBV18 and TRBJ1-2; D unclear. Germline CDR1 is KGHSH and CDR2 is LQKENI. The CDR3 covers 17 residues. V lost 4 bases and J lost 1, with 19 bases in between. The CDR3 here is CASSQRLPRALNYGYTF. The CDR3 nucleotides are TGTGCCAGCTCACAAAGGCTACCCCGGGCCCTTAACTATGGCTACACCTTC.

The chain carries TRBV11-1 and TRBJ2-7; TRBD1 aligns across 7 bases. The CDR3 totals 14 residues. Trimming cost V 2 bases and J 2 bases; bases outside gene matches: 3. Germline loops: CDR1 SGHAT, CDR2 FQDESV (reference sequence). The CDR3 region is CASSLWDSTYEQYF. The DNA of the CDR3 is TGTGCCAGCAGCTTATGGGACAGCACCTACGAGCAGTACTTC.

The chain uses TRBV19 and TRBJ2-5; no clear D gene. Germline values: CDR1 LNHDA, CDR2 SQIVND (reference sequence). The CDR3 has 13 residues. Between the trimmed V and J ends, which lost 6 bases and 2 bases, there was a span of 10 bases. The CDR3 DNA sequence: TGTGCCAGTAGCCGGGCCAGACAAGAGACCCAGTACTTC. Translating it yields CASSRARQETQYF.

This chain joins TRBV5-1 and TRBJ1-1; 8 bases agree with TRBD1. Germline CDR1 reads SGHRS; CDR2 reads YFSETQ. V dropped 4 bases and J dropped 4; count of bases not matched to a gene: 3. This CDR3 spans 13 amino acids. As DNA, the CDR3 is TGCGCCAGCAGCGAGACAGGGGTCACTGAAGCTTTCTTT. Its protein product is CASSETGVTEAFF.

CDR3 amino acids: CASSATRGGTEAFF. Written as DNA, the CDR3 is TGTGCCAGCAGCGCGACTCGGGGGGGCACTGAAGCTTTCTTT. This chain uses TRBV11-3 with TRBJ1-1, with D maybe TRBD1 (5 bases). CDR1 is SGHNT and CDR2 is YENEEA in the germline V gene. With 5 bases removed from V and 4 bases from J, the gap between germline ends came to 14 bases. The CDR3 spans 14 residues. Drawing the rest from reference TRBV11-3 and TRBJ1-1, the complete variable domain is EAGVVQSPRYKIIEKKQPVAFWCNPISGHNTLYWYLQNLGQGPELLIRYENEEAVDDSQLPKDRFSAERLKGVDSTLKIQPAELGDSAVYLCASSATRGGTEAFFGQGTRLTVV.

This rearrangement joins TRBV15 to TRBJ2-1, with TRBD2 matching 8 bases. Trimming took 3 bases from V and 7 from J; bases not matched to a gene: 5. Germline V CDR1 and CDR2: LNHNV, YYDKDF (reference sequence). The CDR3 runs to 14 residues. The CDR3 DNA sequence: TGTGCCACCAGCAGCCGTGCGGGGGGAAATGAGCAGTTCTTC. Its protein product is CATSSRAGGNEQFF.

The chain links TRBV18 to TRBJ1-2, with D perhaps matching TRBD1 (5 bases). This CDR3 comprises 15 residues. Looked up from germline, CDR1 is KGHSH and CDR2 is LQKENI. The V and J ends lost 4 bases and 7 bases respectively, with 19 bases between them. Here the CDR3 DNA reads TGTGCCAGCTCACTTTTCACCGGGGGAGATGCTGGCTACACCTTC. It codes for CASSLFTGGDAGYTF.

The chain employs TRBV3-1 (or the pseudogene TRBV3-2) and TRBJ2-2; tentative D call: TRBD2 (6 bases). CDR1 and CDR2 from the germline V gene are LGHDT and YNNKEL (reference sequence). The CDR3 has 15 amino acids. V was pared by 1 base and J by 5 bases, with 11 bases between. Written as DNA, the CDR3 is TGTGCCAGCAGCCAAGGCGGGACCCGAACCGGGGAGCTGTTTTTT. Protein: CASSQGGTRTGELFF.

This sequence joins TRBV4-3 and TRBJ1-1; D is possibly TRBD1 (5 bases). CDR1 LGHNA and CDR2 YSLEER come from the germline V gene. V shed 4 bases and J shed 0 bases, with 9 bases lying between them. CDR3 length equals 14 residues. The CDR3 coding sequence is TGCGCCAGCAGCCGGGGCTCCTTGAACACTGAAGCTTTCTTT. It is translated as CASSRGSLNTEAFF.

This chain links TRBV18 with TRBJ1-6; a possible D gene is TRBD1 (6 bases). The CDR3 spans 15 residues. CDR1 KGHSH and CDR2 LQKENI come from the germline V gene. Between the trimmed V and J ends, which lost 6 bases and 2 bases, there was a span of 11 bases. The CDR3 DNA sequence: TGTGCCAGCTCGCCCGGACAGACCTATAATTCACCCCTCCACTTT. It yields the protein CASSPGQTYNSPLHF.

The CDR3 nucleotides are TGTGCCAGCACCACTGTTGGTTCACCCCTCCACTTT. Translated, it gives CASTTVGSPLHF. This chain joins TRBV9 and TRBJ1-6; D gene uncertain. Germline V CDR1 and CDR2: SGDLS, YYNGEE. The CDR3 consists of 12 residues. V lost 6 bases and J 9 bases, leaving 10 bases between the germline ends. The full variable domain, rest sourced from reference TRBV9 and TRBJ1-6, is DSGVTQTPKHLITATGQRVTLRCSPRSGDLSVYWYQQSLDQGLQFLIQYYNGEERAKGNILERFSAQQFPDLHSELNLSSLELGDSALYFCASTTVGSPLHFGNGTRLTVT.

The CDR3 region is CATSDLRLGAGELFF. CDR3 bases: TGTGCCACCAGTGATTTAAGGTTGGGGGCCGGGGAGCTGTTTTTT. J is TRBJ2-2 and V is TRBV24-1; D may be TRBD1 or TRBD2 (5 bases each). V dropped 1 base and J dropped 6 bases, with 11 bases sitting between them. In germline, CDR1 is KGHDR, CDR2 SFDVKD. This CDR3 has 15 amino acids.

V gene TRBV25-1 combines with J gene TRBJ1-1; D gene uncertain. The germline gives CDR1 MGHDK, CDR2 SYGVNS. V lost 7 bases to trimming and J lost 4 bases, with 13 bases between them. The CDR3 spans 13 residues. The CDR3 protein is CASNEPSSTEAFF. In nucleotides, the CDR3 is TGTGCCAGCAACGAACCTTCGTCCACTGAAGCTTTCTTT.

The chain has TRBV6-6 and TRBJ2-5; no reliable D call. Germline CDR1 reads MNHNY; CDR2 reads SVGAGI (reference sequence). The CDR3 length is 11 residues. Trimming pared 7 bases from V and 4 bases from J, leaving 7 bases between. The CDR3: CASTRSETQYF. As DNA, the CDR3 is TGTGCCAGCACCCGGTCAGAGACCCAGTACTTC.

The J gene is TRBJ2-6, the V gene TRBV10-1; D not certain. The germline V and J ends were trimmed by 2 bases and 2 bases, with 1 base remaining between them. The CDR3 is 13 residues long. In germline, CDR1 is WNHNN, CDR2 SYGVQD (reference sequence). CDR3 loop: CASSETGANVLTF. CDR3 nucleotides: TGCGCCAGCAGTGAGACTGGGGCCAACGTCCTGACTTTC.

This chain links TRBV19 with TRBJ1-4; D perhaps matches TRBD1 (5 bases). Trimming took 3 bases from V and 7 from J, leaving 18 bases between them. The germline CDR1 and CDR2 sequences are LNHDA and SQIVND (reference sequence). CDR3 length: 16 amino acids. The CDR3 protein is CASSITPGPRGEKLFF. CDR3 DNA: TGTGCCAGTAGTATTACCCCAGGGCCTCGGGGTGAAAAACTGTTTTTT.

The chain employs TRBV6-5 and TRBJ1-2, with 8 bases fitting TRBD1. Germline V lookup: CDR1 MNHEY, CDR2 SVGAGI. The CDR3 totals 15 residues. V dropped 6 bases and J dropped 0; count of bases not matched to a gene: 6. CDR3 nucleotides: TGTGCCAGCAGAGAGGACAGGGAAGCTAACTATGGCTACACCTTC. Amino acid sequence: CASREDREANYGYTF.

V and J are TRBV4-3 and TRBJ2-3; D is unclear. V was pared by 1 base and J by 5 bases, with 7 bases between. This CDR3 is 13 amino acids long. From germline, CDR1 is LGHNA and CDR2 YSLEER. The CDR3 nucleotides read TGCGCCAGCAGCCAAGGAGAAAGAGATACGCAGTATTTT. This sequence encodes CASSQGERDTQYF.

The rearrangement links TRBV7-8 to TRBJ1-6; D is uncertain. The CDR3 loop spans 12 amino acids. Per the germline V gene, CDR1 is SGHVS and CDR2 is FQNEAQ. Trimming took off 5 bases at V and 5 bases at J, with 4 bases between the two ends. In DNA, the CDR3 is TGTGCCAGCAGCCCAGATAATTCACCCCTCCACTTT. It yields the protein CASSPDNSPLHF.

This chain uses TRBV6-6 with TRBJ1-5; D is uncertain. CDR1 and CDR2 (germline): MNHNY, SVGAGI (reference sequence). Trimming removed 2 bases from V and 7 bases from J, with 6 bases in between. The CDR3 spans 12 residues. This CDR3 is CASSYVEQPQHF. CDR3 DNA sequence: TGTGCCAGCAGTTACGTGGAACAGCCCCAGCATTTT.

This clone came up once. The chain uses TRBV30 and TRBJ2-3; no definite D call. V was trimmed by 0 bases and J by 0 bases, leaving 13 bases between them. CDR1 and CDR2 (germline): GTSNPN, SVGIG (reference sequence). This CDR3 contains 16 residues. The CDR3 sequence: CAWSVGRFPSTDTQYF. DNA of the CDR3: TGTGCCTGGAGTGTGGGTAGGTTCCCAAGCACAGATACGCAGTATTTT.

The chain is built from TRBV19 and TRBJ1-5; maybe TRBD1 (5 bases). This CDR3 is 14 amino acids long. The V end was cut by 4 bases, the J end by 7 bases, with 14 bases between. Germline CDR1 reads LNHDA; CDR2 reads SQIVND (reference sequence). As DNA, the CDR3 is TGTGCCAGTAGTACCACAGGTGGCGGACAGCCCCAGCATTTT. Its protein product is CASSTTGGGQPQHF.

The V gene is TRBV10-2, the J gene TRBJ1-1, with 12 bases aligning to TRBD1. This CDR3 is built from 16 residues. Losses at the gene ends were 2 bases for V and 7 bases for J; bases not matched to a gene: 8. Germline V gives CDR1 WSHSY, CDR2 SAAADI. The CDR3 is CASSEAFGTGGVEAFF. In DNA, the CDR3 is TGCGCCAGCAGTGAGGCCTTCGGGACAGGGGGCGTTGAAGCTTTCTTT.

This chain joins TRBV7-2 and TRBJ2-5; D is possibly TRBD2 (5 bases). The length of the CDR3 is 13 residues. Looked up from germline, CDR1 is SGHTA and CDR2 is FQGNSA. V shed 7 bases and J shed 7 bases, with 16 bases lying between them. CDR3 DNA sequence: TGTGCCAGCACCCACGGGTACCGGGGGACCCAGTACTTC. Its protein product is CASTHGYRGTQYF.

The chain recombines TRBV6-4 with TRBJ2-7, with a possible D match to TRBD2 (6 bases). Germline lookup yields CDR1 MRHNA and CDR2 SNTAGT. Trimming cost V 6 bases and J 6 bases, with 12 bases left between them. The CDR3 contains 12 residues. CDR3 residues: CASSGGGGEQYF. CDR3 coding DNA: TGTGCCAGCAGCGGGGGTGGGGGCGAGCAGTACTTC.

The CDR3 spells CSQGRTKGHQFF. CDR3 coding DNA: TGCAGCCAGGGGCGGACGAAAGGCCATCAGTTCTTC. The genes are TRBV29-1 and TRBJ2-1; D is possibly TRBD1 (6 bases). Trimming shortened V by 8 bases and J by 13 bases, and 21 bases separated the two germline ends. The CDR3 has 12 residues. From germline, CDR1 is SQVTM and CDR2 ANQGSEA.

J is TRBJ1-2 and V is TRBV6-4; no definite D call. Trimming removed 1 base from V and 0 bases from J, with 9 bases in between. CDR3 size: 15 residues. Germline CDR1 MRHNA, CDR2 SNTAGT. The CDR3 reads CASSDFGDSNYGYTF. For the CDR3, the DNA is TGTGCCAGCAGTGACTTTGGCGACTCTAACTATGGCTACACCTTC.

The CDR3 DNA follows: TGTGCCAGCAGCCGTAATCCCTTAGGAGACTATGGCTACACCTTC. It encodes CASSRNPLGDYGYTF. The chain carries TRBV3-1 (or the pseudogene TRBV3-2) and TRBJ1-2, with no clear D. This CDR3 contains 15 residues. The V end lost 4 bases, the J end lost 3 bases, and 15 bases lay between the germline ends. Germline CDR1 LGHDT, CDR2 YNNKEL (reference sequence).